This TCR beta chain is from a study of T-cell reconstitution after alpha-beta-depleted transplantation in children. This clonotype has at least ten counts. Germline assignment: CDR1 LGHNA and CDR2 YNFKEQ. V was cut by 0 bases and J by 3 bases, with 9 bases left in between. The length of the CDR3 is 15 residues. Unique molecular identifiers tagged the TCRbeta library. From the PCR reads, TCRdb called clonotypes with MiXCR, one entry per CDR3 protein. The table records approximately 640,000 distinct CDR3 sequences, roughly 17% of them present only once. The sequencing here drew on PBMCs from the stem cell graft donor, taken from the stem cell graft. The rearrangement joins TRBV4-2 to TRBJ1-5; a weak D match, TRBD1 (6 bases). This clonotype was sampled from a human donor who donated a stem cell graft to a child with acute myeloid leukemia. The CDR3: CASSQETGLNQPQHF. The CDR3 DNA sequence: TGTGCCAGCAGCCAAGAGACAGGACTCAATCAGCCCCAGCATTTT.